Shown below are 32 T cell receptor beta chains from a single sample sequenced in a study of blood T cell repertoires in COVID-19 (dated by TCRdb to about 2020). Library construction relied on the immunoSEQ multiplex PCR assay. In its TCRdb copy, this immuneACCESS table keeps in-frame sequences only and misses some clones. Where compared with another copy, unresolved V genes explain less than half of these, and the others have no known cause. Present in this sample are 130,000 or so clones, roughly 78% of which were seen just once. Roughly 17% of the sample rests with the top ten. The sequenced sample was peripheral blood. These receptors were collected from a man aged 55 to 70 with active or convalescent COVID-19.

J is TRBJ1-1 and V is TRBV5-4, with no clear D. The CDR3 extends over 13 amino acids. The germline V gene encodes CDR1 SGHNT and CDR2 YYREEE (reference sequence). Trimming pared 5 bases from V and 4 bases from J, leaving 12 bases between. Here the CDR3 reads CASSLNSPTEAFF. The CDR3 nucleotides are TGTGCCAGCAGTTTGAACAGCCCCACTGAAGCTTTCTTT.

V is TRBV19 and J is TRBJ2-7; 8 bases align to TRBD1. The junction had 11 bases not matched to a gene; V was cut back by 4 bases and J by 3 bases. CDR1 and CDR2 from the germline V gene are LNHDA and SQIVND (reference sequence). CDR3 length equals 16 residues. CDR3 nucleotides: TGTGCCAGTAGTACCCGACGGACAGGGCTTATCTACGAGCAGTACTTC. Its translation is CASSTRRTGLIYEQYF. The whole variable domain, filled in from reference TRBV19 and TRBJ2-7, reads DGGITQSPKYLFRKEGQNVTLSCEQNLNHDAMYWYRQDPGQGLRLIYYSQIVNDFQKGDIAEGYSVSREKKESFPLTVTSAQKNPTAFYLCASSTRRTGLIYEQYFGPGTRLTVT.

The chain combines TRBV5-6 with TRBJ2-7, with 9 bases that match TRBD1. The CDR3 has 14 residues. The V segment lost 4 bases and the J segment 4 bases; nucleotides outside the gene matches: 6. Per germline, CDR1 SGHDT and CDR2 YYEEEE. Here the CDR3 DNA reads TGTGCCAGCAGCCCCGGGACAGGGAATTACGAGCAGTACTTC. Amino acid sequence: CASSPGTGNYEQYF.

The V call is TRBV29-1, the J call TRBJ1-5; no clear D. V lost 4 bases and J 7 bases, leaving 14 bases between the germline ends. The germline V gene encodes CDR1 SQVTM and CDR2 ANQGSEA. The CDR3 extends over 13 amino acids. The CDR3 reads CSVGGGNRQPQHF. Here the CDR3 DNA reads TGCAGCGTTGGTGGAGGGAATAGACAGCCCCAGCATTTT.

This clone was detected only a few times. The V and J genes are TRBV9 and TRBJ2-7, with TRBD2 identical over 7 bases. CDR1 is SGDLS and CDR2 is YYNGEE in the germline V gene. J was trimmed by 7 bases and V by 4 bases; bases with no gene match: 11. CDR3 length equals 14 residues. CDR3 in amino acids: CASSIRPGGMEQYF. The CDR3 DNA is TGTGCCAGCAGCATCCGCCCGGGGGGAATGGAGCAGTACTTC.

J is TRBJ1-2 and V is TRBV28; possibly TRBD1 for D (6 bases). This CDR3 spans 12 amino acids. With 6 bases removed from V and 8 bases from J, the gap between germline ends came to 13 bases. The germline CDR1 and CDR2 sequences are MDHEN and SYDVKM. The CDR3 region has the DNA TGTGCCAGCAGACAGGGCATGTGGGGCTACACCTTC. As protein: CASRQGMWGYTF.

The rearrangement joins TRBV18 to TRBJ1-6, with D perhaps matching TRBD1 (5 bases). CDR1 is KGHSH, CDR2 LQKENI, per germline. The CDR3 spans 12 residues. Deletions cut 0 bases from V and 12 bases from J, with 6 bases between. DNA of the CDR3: TGTGCCAGCTCACCACCCCAGGGACCCCTCCACTTT. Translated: CASSPPQGPLHF.

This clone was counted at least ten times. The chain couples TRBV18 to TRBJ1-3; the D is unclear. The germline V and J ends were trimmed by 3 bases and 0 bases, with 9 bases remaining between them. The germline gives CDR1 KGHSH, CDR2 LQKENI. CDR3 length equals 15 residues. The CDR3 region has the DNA TGTGCCAGCTCACCTCAGGATACCTCTGGAAACACCATATATTTT. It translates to CASSPQDTSGNTIYF.

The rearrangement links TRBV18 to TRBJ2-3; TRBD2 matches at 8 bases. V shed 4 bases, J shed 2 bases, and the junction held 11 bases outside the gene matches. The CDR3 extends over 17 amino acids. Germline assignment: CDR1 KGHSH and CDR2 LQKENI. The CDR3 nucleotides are TGTGCCAGCTCACGGGTCCTGCTTAGCGGGAACACAGATACGCAGTATTTT. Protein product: CASSRVLLSGNTDTQYF.

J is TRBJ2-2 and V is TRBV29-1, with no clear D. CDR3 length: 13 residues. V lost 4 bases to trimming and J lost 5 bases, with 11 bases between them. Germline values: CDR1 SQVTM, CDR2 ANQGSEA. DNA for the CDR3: TGCAGCGTTGTCGAATTGAGAACCGGGGAGCTGTTTTTT. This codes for CSVVELRTGELFF.

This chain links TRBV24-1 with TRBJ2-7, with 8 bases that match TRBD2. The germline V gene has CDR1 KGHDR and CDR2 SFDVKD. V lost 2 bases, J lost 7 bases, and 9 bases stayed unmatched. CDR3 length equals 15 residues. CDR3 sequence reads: CATSDSRTSSREQYF. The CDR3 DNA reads TGTGCCACCAGTGATTCAAGGACTAGCTCGAGGGAGCAGTACTTC.

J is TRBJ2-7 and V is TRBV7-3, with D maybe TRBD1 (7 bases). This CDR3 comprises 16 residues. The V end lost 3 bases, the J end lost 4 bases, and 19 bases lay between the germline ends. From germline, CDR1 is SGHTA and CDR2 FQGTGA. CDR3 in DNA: TGTGCCAGCAGCTTTCAGGCCGGGGGCAGGGGGTACGAGCAGTACTTC. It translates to CASSFQAGGRGYEQYF.

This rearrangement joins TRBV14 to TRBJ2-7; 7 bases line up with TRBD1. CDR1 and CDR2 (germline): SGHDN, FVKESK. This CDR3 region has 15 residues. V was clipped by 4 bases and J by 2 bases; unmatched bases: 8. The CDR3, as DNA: TGTGCCAGCAGCCTCCGCCGGGACAGCCCCTACGAGCAGTACTTC. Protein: CASSLRRDSPYEQYF.

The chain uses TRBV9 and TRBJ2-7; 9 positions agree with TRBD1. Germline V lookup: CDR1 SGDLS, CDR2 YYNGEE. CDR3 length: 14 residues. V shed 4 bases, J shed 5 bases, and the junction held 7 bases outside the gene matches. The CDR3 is CASSPRQGVNEQYF. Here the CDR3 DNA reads TGTGCCAGCAGCCCTCGACAGGGGGTAAACGAGCAGTACTTC. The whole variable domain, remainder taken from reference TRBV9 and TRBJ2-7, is DSGVTQTPKHLITATGQRVTLRCSPRSGDLSVYWYQQSLDQGLQFLIQYYNGEERAKGNILERFSAQQFPDLHSELNLSSLELGDSALYFCASSPRQGVNEQYFGPGTRLTVT.

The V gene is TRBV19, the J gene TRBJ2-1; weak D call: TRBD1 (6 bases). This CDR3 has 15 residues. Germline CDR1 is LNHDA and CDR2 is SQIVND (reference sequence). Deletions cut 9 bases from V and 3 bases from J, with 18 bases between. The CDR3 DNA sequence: TGTGCCAGCCTTGGTCCCCCAGGGGTCTACAATGAGCAGTTCTTC. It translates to CASLGPPGVYNEQFF.

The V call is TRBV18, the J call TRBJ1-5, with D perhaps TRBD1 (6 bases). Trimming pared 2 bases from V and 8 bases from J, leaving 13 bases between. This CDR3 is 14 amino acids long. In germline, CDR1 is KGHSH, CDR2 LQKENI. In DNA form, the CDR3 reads TGTGCCAGCTCACCAGGGGGCAGGGTAGAGCCCCAGCATTTT. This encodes CASSPGGRVEPQHF. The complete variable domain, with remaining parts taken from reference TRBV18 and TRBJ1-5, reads NAGVMQNPRHLVRRRGQEARLRCSPMKGHSHVYWYRQLPEEGLKFMVYLQKENIIDESGMPKERFSAEFPKEGPSILRIQQVVRGDSAAYFCASSPGGRVEPQHFGDGTRLSIL.

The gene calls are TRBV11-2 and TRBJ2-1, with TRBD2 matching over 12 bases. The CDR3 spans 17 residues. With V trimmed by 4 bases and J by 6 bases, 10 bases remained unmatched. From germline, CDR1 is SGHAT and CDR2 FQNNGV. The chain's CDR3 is CASSYRLAGGLPNEQFF. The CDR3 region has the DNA TGTGCCAGCAGCTATAGGCTAGCGGGAGGGCTCCCCAATGAGCAGTTCTTC.

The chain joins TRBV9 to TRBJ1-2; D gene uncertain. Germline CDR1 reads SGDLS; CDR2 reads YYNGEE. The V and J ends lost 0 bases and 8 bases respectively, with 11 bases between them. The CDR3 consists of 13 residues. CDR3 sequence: CASSVGSLGGYTF. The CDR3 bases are TGTGCCAGCAGCGTAGGCAGCCTAGGCGGCTACACCTTC.

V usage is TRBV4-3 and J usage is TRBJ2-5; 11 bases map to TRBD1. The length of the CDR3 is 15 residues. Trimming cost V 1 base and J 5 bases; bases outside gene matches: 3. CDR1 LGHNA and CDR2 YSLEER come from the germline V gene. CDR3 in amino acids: CASSQGTGGAETQYF. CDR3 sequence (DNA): TGCGCCAGCAGCCAAGGGACAGGGGGCGCGGAGACCCAGTACTTC.

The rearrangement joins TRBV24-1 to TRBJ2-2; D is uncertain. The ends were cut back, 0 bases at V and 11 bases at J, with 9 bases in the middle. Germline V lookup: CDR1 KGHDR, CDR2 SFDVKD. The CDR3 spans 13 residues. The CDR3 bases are TGTGCCACCAGTGATTTGGGAGTTCATGAGCTGTTTTTT. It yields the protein CATSDLGVHELFF.

The CDR3 is CAITKGLADTGELFF. The CDR3 DNA follows: TGTGCCATCACCAAAGGACTAGCGGACACCGGGGAGCTGTTTTTT. V usage is TRBV10-3 and J usage is TRBJ2-2; 10 bases are shared with TRBD2. Trimming removed 7 bases from V and 3 bases from J; junction bases left unmatched: 5. The CDR3 runs 15 residues. The V gene's germline CDR1 is ENHRY and CDR2 SYGVKD.

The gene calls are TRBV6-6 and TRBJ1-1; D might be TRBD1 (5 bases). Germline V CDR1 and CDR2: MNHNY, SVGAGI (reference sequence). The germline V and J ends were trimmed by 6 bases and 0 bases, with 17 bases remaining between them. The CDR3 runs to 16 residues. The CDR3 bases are TGTGCCAGCAGCCCAGTGGGGCGGGGGATGAACACTGAAGCTTTCTTT. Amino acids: CASSPVGRGMNTEAFF.

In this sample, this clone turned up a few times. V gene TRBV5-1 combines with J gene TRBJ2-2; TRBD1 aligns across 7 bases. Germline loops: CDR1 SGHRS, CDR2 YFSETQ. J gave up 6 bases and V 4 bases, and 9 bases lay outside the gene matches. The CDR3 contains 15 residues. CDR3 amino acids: CASSPTGTVSGELFF. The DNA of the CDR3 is TGCGCCAGCAGCCCCACCGGGACAGTCTCCGGGGAGCTGTTTTTT.

Here the CDR3 DNA reads TGTGCCAGCATCAGGGGTAATCAGCCCCAGCATTTT. This codes for CASIRGNQPQHF. This rearrangement joins TRBV28 to TRBJ1-5; TRBD1 might be the D (6 bases). CDR3 length: 12 residues. Germline CDR1 is MDHEN and CDR2 is SYDVKM. The germline V and J ends were trimmed by 7 bases and 4 bases, with 8 bases remaining between them.

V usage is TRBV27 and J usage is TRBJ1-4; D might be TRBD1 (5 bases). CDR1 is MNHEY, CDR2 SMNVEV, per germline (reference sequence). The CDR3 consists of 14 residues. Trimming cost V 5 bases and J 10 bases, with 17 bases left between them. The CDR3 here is CASSASTGRGKLFF. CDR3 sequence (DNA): TGTGCCAGCAGTGCATCGACCGGGAGGGGAAAACTGTTTTTT.

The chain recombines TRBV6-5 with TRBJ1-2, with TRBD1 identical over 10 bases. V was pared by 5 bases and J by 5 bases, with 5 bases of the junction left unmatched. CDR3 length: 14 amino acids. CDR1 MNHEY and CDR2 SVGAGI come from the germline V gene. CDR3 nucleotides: TGTGCCAGCAGTCTGCGACAGGGGGCATATGGCTACACCTTC. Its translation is CASSLRQGAYGYTF.

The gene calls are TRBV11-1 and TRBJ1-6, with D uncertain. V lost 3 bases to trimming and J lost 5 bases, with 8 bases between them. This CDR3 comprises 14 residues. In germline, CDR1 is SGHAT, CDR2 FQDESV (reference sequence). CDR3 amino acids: CASSFNSNNSPLHF. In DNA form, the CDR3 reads TGTGCCAGCAGCTTCAACAGCAATAATTCACCCCTCCACTTT.

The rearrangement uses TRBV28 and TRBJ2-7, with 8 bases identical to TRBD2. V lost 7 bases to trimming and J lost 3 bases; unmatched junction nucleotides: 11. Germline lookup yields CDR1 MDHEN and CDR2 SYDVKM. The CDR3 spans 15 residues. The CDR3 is CASTLRRGAGYEQYF. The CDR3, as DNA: TGTGCCAGCACCCTCCGGCGGGGGGCCGGCTACGAGCAGTACTTC.

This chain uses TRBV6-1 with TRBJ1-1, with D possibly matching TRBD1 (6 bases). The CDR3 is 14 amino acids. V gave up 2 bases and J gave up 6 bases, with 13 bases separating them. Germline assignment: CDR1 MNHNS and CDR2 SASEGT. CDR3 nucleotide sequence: TGTGCCAGCAGTGAATTTACAGGGCGAGCTGAAGCTTTCTTT. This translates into CASSEFTGRAEAFF.

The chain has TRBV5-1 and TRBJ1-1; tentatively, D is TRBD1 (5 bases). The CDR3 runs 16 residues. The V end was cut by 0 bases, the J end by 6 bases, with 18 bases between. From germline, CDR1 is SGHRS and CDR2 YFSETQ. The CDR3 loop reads CASSLVMGGVLAEAFF. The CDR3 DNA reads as TGCGCCAGCAGCTTGGTAATGGGGGGTGTCTTGGCTGAAGCTTTCTTT.

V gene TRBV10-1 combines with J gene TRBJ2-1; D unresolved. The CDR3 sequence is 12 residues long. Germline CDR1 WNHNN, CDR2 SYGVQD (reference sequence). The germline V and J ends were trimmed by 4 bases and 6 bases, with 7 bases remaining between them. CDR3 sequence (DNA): TGCGCCAGCAGTGGTGCCGGCAATGAGCAGTTCTTC. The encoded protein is CASSGAGNEQFF.

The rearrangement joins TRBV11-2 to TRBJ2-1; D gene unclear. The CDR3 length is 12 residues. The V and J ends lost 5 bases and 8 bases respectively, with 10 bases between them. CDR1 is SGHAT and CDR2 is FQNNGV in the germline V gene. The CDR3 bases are TGTGCCAGCAGCCACTCGGTGGATGAGCAGTTCTTC. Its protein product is CASSHSVDEQFF.